The source of this T cell receptor (beta chain) is a study of shared clonotypes between healthy human individuals. Study-wide background: The cohort had two women and a few men, ages 18 to 49.

Findings of the study overall: Donor clonotype sharing was expected to depend on sequencing depth.

Germline loops: CDR1 SGHVS, CDR2 FQNEAQ. This CDR3 comprises 19 residues. J lost 2 bases, V lost 5 bases, and 15 bases had no gene match. Generated by immunoSEQ multiplex PCR, the TCRdb table keeps only in-frame clones and is missing some. The data show roughly 700,000 clones, around 72% seen once. The count of this clone is one. Its antigen is currently unknown. This chain connects TRBV7-8 to TRBJ2-2; 9 positions match TRBD1. Input material: memory CD4+ T cells sorted from blood. The sample's subset: CD45RA-negative fraction. The TCR was taken from a young woman in good health. The CDR3 reads CASSPRQGDRFFNTGELFF. The CDR3 DNA reads TGTGCCAGCAGCCCTCGACAGGGGGATCGTTTTTTTAACACCGGGGAGCTGTTTTTT. The entire variable domain, with the rest obtained from reference TRBV7-8 and TRBJ2-2, is as follows: GAGVSQSPRYKVAKRGQDVALRCDPISGHVSLFWYQQALGQGPEFLTYFQNEAQLDKSGLPSDRFFAERPEGSVSTLKIQRTQQEDSAVYLCASSPRQGDRFFNTGELFFGEGSRLTVL.